This T cell receptor (beta chain) was found in a study of T cells after yellow fever vaccination (dated by TCRdb to 2018 to 2020). In the study overall: The SMART-Seq v4 Ultra Low Input RNA kit was used to prepare libraries from fractions with low cell numbers. Bulk TCR alpha and beta repertoires were sequenced longitudinally to track T-cell clones before and after primary and booster YFV17D yellow fever vaccination. The cohort comprised two healthy male donors, one aged 18 to 29 and one aged 30 to 40 years. Blood was drawn at multiple timepoints before and after primary and secondary immunization, with bulk PBMC replicates and cell subsets isolated.

The investigation overall reported the following: Most clones expanded after primary vaccination were re-detected after the booster (just under 97% of CD4 and around 88% of CD8), suggesting broad memory maintenance. A small fraction of clonotypes appeared in both the CD4 and CD8 compartments, likely as a result of convergent recombination. Computational filtering was required because FACS-sorted repertoires could contain abundant contaminating clonotypes from the bulk population. Only two donors were included in the study, so the extent to which the findings can be generalized is limited. The secondary T-cell response was weaker than the primary response but faster, peaking on day 5 instead of day 15.

There are a few counts of this clonotype. Its specific antigen is unknown. Base qualities are not at hand, and no much larger clone is one base apart. Interpreted using the paper, the treatment or condition label stands for: live attenuated yellow fever vaccine strain. A standard Ficoll-Paque protocol was used to isolate PBMCs from peripheral blood. CD4 and CD8 T-cell fractions were isolated with Dynabeads CD4 and CD8 positive selection kits. TriZol was used to extract RNA from bulk PBMCs, CD4 and CD8 fractions, and dextramer-positive and dextramer-negative fractions. Germline trimming: 6 bases from V, 4 bases from J; junction bases outside gene matches: 7. The CDR3 runs 14 residues from the cysteine to the phenylalanine. CDR3 DNA only is kept here, 42 bases in frame from base 1. Reading the germline V gene (reference sequence) gives CDR1 LNHDA and CDR2 SQIVND. TCR cDNA was synthesized by 5'RACE template switching, which introduced a universal primer site and unique molecular identifiers. cDNA synthesis was primed from both the TCR alpha and TCR beta constant segments. Library amplification used two PCR steps, and the second PCR step added sample barcodes and sequencing adapters. Sequencing of the libraries was done on either Illumina HiSeq 2500 (2x100 bp) or NovaSeq (2x150 bp). The authors' pipeline ran thus. Demultiplexing of reads and collapsing into UMI consensus sequences were performed with MIGEC, and V(D)J alignment was carried out with MiXCR. Using edgeR on replicate PBMC samples, clonotypes were called vaccine-responding if FDR was below 0.01 and the log2 fold change was above 5 up to day 15. Each bulk clonotype was labeled CD4 or CD8 based on which sequenced repertoire, CD4 or CD8, contained the clonotype at higher abundance. TCRdb itself trimmed the public reads at Q25 with fastp, ran MiXCR and retained productive beta chains. Duplicate CDR3 protein sequences are folded into a single record with the most common DNA and genes. These V and J calls derive from TCRdb rather than the authors' analysis. In this sample the table shows about 53,000 distinct CDR3 sequences, approximately 6.9% of which occur a single time. The ten largest make up around 44% of the sample.

The receptor's source is a man in his late teens or twenties who received the YFV17D yellow fever vaccine. Specimen: CD8+ T cells sorted from PBMCs, collected on the day of the first yellow fever vaccination. The V and J segments used are TRBV19 and TRBJ2-7; 9 central nucleotides agree with TRBD2. The CDR3 sequence is CASRPSGGKYEQYF. The nucleotides read TGTGCCAGTAGGCCCAGCGGGGGGAAATACGAGCAGTACTTC.